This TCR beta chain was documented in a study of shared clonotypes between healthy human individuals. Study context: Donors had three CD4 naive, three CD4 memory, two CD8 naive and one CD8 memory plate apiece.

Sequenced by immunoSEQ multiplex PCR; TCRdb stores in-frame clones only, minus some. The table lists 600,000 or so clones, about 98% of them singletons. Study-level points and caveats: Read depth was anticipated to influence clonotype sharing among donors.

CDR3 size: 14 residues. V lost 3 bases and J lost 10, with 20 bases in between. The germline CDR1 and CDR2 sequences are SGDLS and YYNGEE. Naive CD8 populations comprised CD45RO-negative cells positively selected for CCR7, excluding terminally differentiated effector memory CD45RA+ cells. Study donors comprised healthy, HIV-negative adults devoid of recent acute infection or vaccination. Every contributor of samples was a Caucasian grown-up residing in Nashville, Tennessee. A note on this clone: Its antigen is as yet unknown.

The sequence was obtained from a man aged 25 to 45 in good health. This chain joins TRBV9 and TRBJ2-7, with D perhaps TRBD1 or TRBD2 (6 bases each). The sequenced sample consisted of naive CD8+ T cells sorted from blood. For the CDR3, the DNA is TGTGCCAGCAGCGCTCAGGCAGGGGAGGTTGTTCAGTACTTC. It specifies CASSAQAGEVVQYF.